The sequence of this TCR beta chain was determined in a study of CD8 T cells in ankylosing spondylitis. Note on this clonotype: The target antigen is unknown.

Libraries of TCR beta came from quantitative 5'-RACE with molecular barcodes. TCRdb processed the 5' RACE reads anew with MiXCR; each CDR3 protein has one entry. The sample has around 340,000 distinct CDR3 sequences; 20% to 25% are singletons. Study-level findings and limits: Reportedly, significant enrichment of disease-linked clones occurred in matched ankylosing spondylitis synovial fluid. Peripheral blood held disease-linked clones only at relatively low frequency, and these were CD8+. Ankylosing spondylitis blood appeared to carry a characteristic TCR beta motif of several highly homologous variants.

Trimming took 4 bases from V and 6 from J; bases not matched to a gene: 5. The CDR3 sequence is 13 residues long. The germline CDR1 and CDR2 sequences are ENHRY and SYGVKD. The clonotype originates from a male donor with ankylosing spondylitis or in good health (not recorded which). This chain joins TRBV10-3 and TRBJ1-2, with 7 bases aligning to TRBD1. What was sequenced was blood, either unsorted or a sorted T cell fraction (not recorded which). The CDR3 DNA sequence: TGTGCCATCAGTGGGACAGGTGGGGATGGCTACACCTTC. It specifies CAISGTGGDGYTF.